These 30 T cell receptor beta chains share one sample of origin, sequenced in a study of shared clonotypes between healthy human individuals (dated by TCRdb to between 2020 and 2021). Library preparation was by the immunoSEQ multiplex PCR assay. Imported from immuneACCESS, the table was reduced by TCRdb to in-frame sequences with V and J called. These copies leave out some clones; in studies compared against another copy, an unresolved V gene accounts for under half, and the cause of the remainder is not known. Within this sample are 1 million to 1.3 million clones, with approximately 80% of them counted one time only. In total, the top ten clones hold under 0.8% of the sample. The sample comprised memory CD4+ T cells from PBMCs. The sample's cell subset or site label, decoded: CD45RA-negative fraction. These receptors originate from a young man in good health. Some clones in this sample may be carry-over from other donors' samples.

CDR3 amino acids: CASSPSDTNYGYTF. In DNA form, the CDR3 reads TGTGCCAGCAGCCCGTCTGACACAAACTATGGCTACACCTTC. This chain uses TRBV7-8 with TRBJ1-2; no firm D call. CDR3 length: 14 residues. V was clipped by 5 bases and J by 2 bases, with 12 bases between them. Looked up from germline, CDR1 is SGHVS and CDR2 is FQNEAQ.

The V call is TRBV11-2, the J call TRBJ1-4; a possible D gene is TRBD1 (5 bases). Germline CDR1 SGHAT, CDR2 FQNNGV. This CDR3 has 15 residues. Trimming removed 5 bases from V and 0 bases from J, with 10 bases in between. CDR3 DNA sequence: TGTGCCAGCAGCACGAGACAGCCAACTAATGAAAAACTGTTTTTT. Translated, it gives CASSTRQPTNEKLFF.

Comments on this clone: The same CDR3 also results from other DNA sequences found in this sample. The V call is TRBV9, the J call TRBJ1-1, with D possibly TRBD1 on 5 matching bases. Germline V gives CDR1 SGDLS, CDR2 YYNGEE. Trimming took off 3 bases at V and 2 bases at J, with 8 bases between the two ends. The CDR3 extends over 13 amino acids. The CDR3 sequence: CASSAGPNTEAFF. CDR3 in DNA: TGTGCCAGCAGCGCGGGACCAAACACTGAAGCTTTCTTT.

This chain uses TRBV28 with TRBJ1-5; D unresolved. Germline V CDR1 and CDR2: MDHEN, SYDVKM. The CDR3 loop spans 15 amino acids. Trimming cost V 5 bases and J 2 bases, with 13 bases left between them. CDR3 sequence reads: CASSPRSGGNQPQHF. CDR3 DNA: TGTGCCAGCAGTCCCCGGAGTGGTGGCAATCAGCCCCAGCATTTT.

Notes on this clone: A read error likely explains this, since a far larger clone differs by one base. The V gene is TRBV30, the J gene TRBJ1-4, with D hard to call. The CDR3 is 14 residues long. The germline V gene encodes CDR1 GTSNPN and CDR2 SVGIG (reference sequence). CDR3 bases: TGTGCCTGGAGTGTACTGGGTAGTCGGGAAAAACTGTCTTTT. Translated, it gives CAWSVLGSREKLSF. Using reference TRBV30 and TRBJ1-4 for the parts outside the CDR3, the full variable domain is SQTIHQWPATLVQPVGSPLSLECTVEGTSNPNLYWYRQAAGRGLQLLFYSVGIGQISSEVPQNLSASRPQDRQFILSSKKLLLSDSGFYLCAWSVLGSREKLSFGSGTQLSVL.

As to this clone: At the DNA level, this CDR3 is encoded by other sequences in the same sample as well. The V gene is TRBV28, the J gene TRBJ2-7; D is possibly TRBD1 (5 bases). The CDR3 runs 13 residues. Per germline, CDR1 MDHEN and CDR2 SYDVKM. The V end was cut by 5 bases, the J end by 2 bases, with 10 bases between. CDR3 residues: CASSLGRTYEQYF. CDR3 sequence (DNA): TGTGCCAGCAGTCTGGGGCGGACCTACGAGCAGTACTTC.

The rearrangement links TRBV28 to TRBJ1-3; unclear D gene. Trimming left V 3 bases short and J 0 bases short, with 9 bases between. From germline, CDR1 is MDHEN and CDR2 SYDVKM. The CDR3 consists of 15 residues. Here the CDR3 DNA reads TGTGCCAGCAGTTTGAGGCCCCTCTCTGGAAACACCATATATTTT. Encoded protein: CASSLRPLSGNTIYF.

V usage is TRBV2 and J usage is TRBJ1-4, with 8 nucleotides matching TRBD1. Germline lookup yields CDR1 SNHLY and CDR2 FYNNEI. J gave up 3 bases and V 6 bases, and 12 bases lay outside the gene matches. The CDR3 extends over 17 amino acids. CDR3: CASRAGQVFPSNEKLFF. The CDR3, as DNA: TGTGCCAGCAGGGCGGGACAGGTCTTCCCTTCTAATGAAAAACTGTTTTTT.

This clone was picked up one time. V gene TRBV5-1 combines with J gene TRBJ2-6; D uncertain. CDR1 is SGHRS, CDR2 YFSETQ, per germline. The CDR3 is made up of 14 amino acids. Trimming removed 7 bases from V and 0 bases from J, with 8 bases in between. The CDR3 loop is CASRRISGANVLTF. The CDR3 coding sequence is TGCGCCAGCCGCCGGATCTCTGGGGCCAACGTCCTGACTTTC.

This clone appeared a few times. The V and J genes are TRBV5-6 and TRBJ2-7, with a weak D call TRBD2 (5 bases). The V gene's germline CDR1 is SGHDT and CDR2 YYEEEE. This CDR3 region has 16 residues. V shed 2 bases and J shed 3 bases, with 18 bases lying between them. The CDR3 coding sequence is TGTGCCAGCAGCTTTCGTGGCGGGCTGGAGGACTACGAGCAGTACTTC. It specifies CASSFRGGLEDYEQYF.

Note on this clone: Other nucleotide sequences from this sample produce the same CDR3. The V and J genes are TRBV5-1 and TRBJ1-1; no firm D call. V was clipped by 0 bases and J by 2 bases, with 8 bases between them. There are 14 residues in the CDR3. Germline V gene sequence: CDR1 SGHRS, CDR2 YFSETQ. CDR3 sequence reads: CASSLDRVNTEAFF. The DNA of the CDR3 is TGCGCCAGCAGCTTGGACCGCGTCAACACTGAAGCTTTCTTT.

The chain links TRBV7-2 to TRBJ1-1, with D possibly TRBD1 on 6 matching bases. Germline V gene lookup returns CDR1 SGHTA and CDR2 FQGNSA. The CDR3 length is 14 residues. The V end was cut by 2 bases, the J end by 3 bases, with 10 bases between. The CDR3 bases are TGTGCCAGCAGCTTATTCCGACAGGACACTGAAGCTTTCTTT. It codes for CASSLFRQDTEAFF.

V is TRBV10-3 and J is TRBJ2-5; 7 bases align to TRBD1. Germline CDR1 is ENHRY and CDR2 is SYGVKD. There are 12 residues in the CDR3. Trimming removed 6 bases from V and 3 bases from J; junction bases left unmatched: 1. As DNA, the CDR3 is TGTGCCATCAGCACAGGGGAAGAGACCCAGTACTTC. It translates to CAISTGEETQYF.

The J gene is TRBJ1-4, the V gene TRBV9, with unresolved D. In germline, CDR1 is SGDLS, CDR2 YYNGEE. V lost 0 bases and J 8 bases, leaving 14 bases between the germline ends. The CDR3 sequence is 15 residues long. CDR3 bases: TGTGCCAGCAGCGTAGATTTGGGTGACGACGAAAAACTGTTTTTT. It specifies CASSVDLGDDEKLFF.

This chain uses TRBV5-1 with TRBJ1-1; the match to TRBD1 covers 9 bases. Trimming cost V 0 bases and J 1 base; bases outside gene matches: 4. This CDR3 comprises 16 residues. Germline loops: CDR1 SGHRS, CDR2 YFSETQ. In DNA form, the CDR3 reads TGCGCCAGCAGCTTGGATGCGACAGGGGGGAACACTGAAGCTTTCTTT. Translating it yields CASSLDATGGNTEAFF. Based on the CDR3 plus reference TRBV5-1 and TRBJ1-1, the full variable domain is KAGVTQTPRYLIKTRGQQVTLSCSPISGHRSVSWYQQTPGQGLQFLFEYFSETQRNKGNFPGRFSGRQFSNSRSEMNVSTLELGDSALYLCASSLDATGGNTEAFFGQGTRLTVV.

The rearrangement uses TRBV2 and TRBJ1-1, with 9 bases that match TRBD1. Per the germline V gene, CDR1 is SNHLY and CDR2 is FYNNEI. V was clipped by 5 bases and J by 3 bases; unmatched bases: 7. The CDR3 runs to 15 residues. CDR3 protein: CASSIGQGRDTEAFF. DNA of the CDR3: TGTGCCAGCAGTATCGGACAGGGGAGGGACACTGAAGCTTTCTTT.

The chain has TRBV27 and TRBJ2-3; 8 nucleotides align to TRBD1. Germline assignment: CDR1 MNHEY and CDR2 SMNVEV (reference sequence). This CDR3 has 17 residues. Trimming cost V 6 bases and J 0 bases; bases outside gene matches: 11. CDR3 in amino acids: CASRRGQVLFSTDTQYF. The DNA of the CDR3 is TGTGCCAGCAGAAGGGGACAGGTCCTATTTAGCACAGATACGCAGTATTTT.

This chain's CDR3 is CASRPGVGTGASEQYF. CDR3 DNA sequence: TGCGCCAGCAGACCTGGCGTCGGGACAGGGGCTTCCGAGCAGTACTTC. The V call is TRBV5-1, the J call TRBJ2-7; TRBD1 matches 10 bases. CDR3 length: 16 amino acids. Germline V gives CDR1 SGHRS, CDR2 YFSETQ. Trimming at V came to 5 bases and at J to 6 bases, leaving 14 bases not matched to a gene.

This chain joins TRBV9 and TRBJ1-4, with 7 bases matching TRBD1. In germline, CDR1 is SGDLS, CDR2 YYNGEE. V was pared by 5 bases and J by 6 bases, with 7 bases of the junction left unmatched. The CDR3 loop spans 14 amino acids. DNA for the CDR3: TGTGCCAGCAGTGGATCACAGGGGTATGAAAAACTGTTTTTT. Its translation: CASSGSQGYEKLFF.

The gene calls are TRBV7-9 and TRBJ2-7; D possibly corresponds to TRBD1 (5 bases). V was pared by 9 bases and J by 4 bases, with 7 bases between. Germline CDR1 reads SEHNR; CDR2 reads FQNEAQ (reference sequence). CDR3 length equals 10 residues. The CDR3 region is CARRGYEQYF. Here the CDR3 DNA reads TGTGCCAGAAGGGGTTACGAGCAGTACTTC. Based on the CDR3 plus reference TRBV7-9 and TRBJ2-7, the full variable domain is DTGVSQNPRHKITKRGQNVTFRCDPISEHNRLYWYRQTLGQGPEFLTYFQNEAQLEKSRLLSDRFSAERPKGSFSTLEIQRTEQGDSAMYLCARRGYEQYFGPGTRLTVT.

As concerns this clone: Other DNA sequences from this sample encode an identical CDR3 as well. V and J are TRBV5-1 and TRBJ2-5; 11 nucleotides match TRBD2. J gave up 2 bases and V 5 bases, and 8 bases lay outside the gene matches. CDR1 and CDR2 from the germline V gene are SGHRS and YFSETQ. The CDR3 loop spans 16 amino acids. In DNA form, the CDR3 reads TGCGCCAGCAGTTGGGTTACTAGCGGGAGACAAGAGACCCAGTACTTC. It yields the protein CASSWVTSGRQETQYF.

The chain uses TRBV5-4 and TRBJ2-3; D call uncertain. CDR3 length equals 13 residues. Trimming took off 4 bases at V and 6 bases at J, with 12 bases between the two ends. Germline CDR1 is SGHNT and CDR2 is YYREEE (reference sequence). CDR3 in amino acids: CASSSYQFDTQYF. The CDR3 region has the DNA TGTGCCAGCAGCAGCTACCAGTTCGATACGCAGTATTTT.

The V gene is TRBV7-9, the J gene TRBJ2-7; D is ambiguous. The CDR3 totals 14 residues. V was shortened by 0 bases and J by 0 bases, with 6 bases between the two germline ends. Germline CDR1 SEHNR, CDR2 FQNEAQ (reference sequence). The CDR3 region is CASSLARYSYEQYF. DNA for the CDR3: TGTGCCAGCAGCTTAGCCCGGTACTCCTACGAGCAGTACTTC.

The chain joins TRBV7-3 to TRBJ2-1; 11 nucleotides align to TRBD2. The CDR3 covers 15 residues. The J segment lost 6 bases and the V segment lost 5 bases, leaving 6 bases of the junction unmatched. CDR1 is SGHTA and CDR2 is FQGTGA in the germline V gene. The CDR3 spells CASSAGLAGTNEQFF. In DNA, the CDR3 is TGTGCCAGCAGCGCCGGACTAGCGGGCACCAATGAGCAGTTCTTC.

This clone was seen at least ten times. CDR3 residues: CASQPGGIDEQYF. The CDR3, as DNA: TGTGCCAGCCAGCCGGGAGGGATCGACGAGCAGTACTTC. The rearrangement uses TRBV28 and TRBJ2-7, with TRBD2 identical over 8 bases. Germline V lookup: CDR1 MDHEN, CDR2 SYDVKM. This CDR3 spans 13 amino acids. J lost 5 bases, V lost 8 bases, and 8 bases had no gene match.

The chain combines TRBV28 with TRBJ2-1, with D possibly TRBD2 on 5 matching bases. The CDR3 spans 15 residues. Germline V gene sequence: CDR1 MDHEN, CDR2 SYDVKM. Trimming left V 10 bases short and J 0 bases short, with 16 bases between. The CDR3 spells CAIAPGSTSYNEQFF. The CDR3 bases are TGTGCCATTGCCCCGGGGTCGACCTCCTACAATGAGCAGTTCTTC. The full variable domain, with the rest looked up from reference TRBV28 and TRBJ2-1, is DVKVTQSSRYLVKRTGEKVFLECVQDMDHENMFWYRQDPGLGLRLIYFSYDVKMKEKGDIPEGYSVSREKKERFSLILESASTNQTSMYLCAIAPGSTSYNEQFFGPGTRLTVL.

The chain carries TRBV19 and TRBJ1-2; 10 positions match TRBD1. V was clipped by 6 bases and J by 3 bases; unmatched bases: 7. The CDR3 consists of 15 residues. Per germline, CDR1 LNHDA and CDR2 SQIVND (reference sequence). The CDR3 DNA is TGTGCCAGTAGAGAGACAGGGGGCGCGCACTATGGCTACACCTTC. Translating it yields CASRETGGAHYGYTF.

The chain has TRBV5-1 and TRBJ1-2, with 11 bases that match TRBD1. Germline CDR1 and CDR2: SGHRS and YFSETQ. The CDR3 totals 14 residues. The J segment lost 6 bases and the V segment lost 3 bases, leaving 4 bases of the junction unmatched. For the CDR3, the DNA is TGCGCCAGCAGCTCCGGGACAGGGGGTAATGGCTACACCTTC. This encodes CASSSGTGGNGYTF.

The chain recombines TRBV19 with TRBJ2-5, with D perhaps assigned TRBD1 or TRBD2 (5 bases each). CDR1 and CDR2 from the germline V gene are LNHDA and SQIVND (reference sequence). This CDR3 comprises 14 residues. V lost 0 bases, J lost 7 bases, and 12 bases lay in between. The CDR3 reads CASSIETGGGTQYF. As DNA, the CDR3 is TGTGCCAGTAGTATAGAGACTGGGGGTGGGACCCAGTACTTC.

V gene TRBV29-1 combines with J gene TRBJ2-3, with TRBD1 as a possible D gene (6 bases). Germline CDR1 SQVTM, CDR2 ANQGSEA. This CDR3 has 16 amino acids. The V and J ends lost 6 bases and 3 bases respectively, with 22 bases between them. The chain's CDR3 is CSVMQNRDSVTDTQYF. In DNA form, the CDR3 reads TGCAGCGTGATGCAAAACAGGGATTCGGTAACAGATACGCAGTATTTT.